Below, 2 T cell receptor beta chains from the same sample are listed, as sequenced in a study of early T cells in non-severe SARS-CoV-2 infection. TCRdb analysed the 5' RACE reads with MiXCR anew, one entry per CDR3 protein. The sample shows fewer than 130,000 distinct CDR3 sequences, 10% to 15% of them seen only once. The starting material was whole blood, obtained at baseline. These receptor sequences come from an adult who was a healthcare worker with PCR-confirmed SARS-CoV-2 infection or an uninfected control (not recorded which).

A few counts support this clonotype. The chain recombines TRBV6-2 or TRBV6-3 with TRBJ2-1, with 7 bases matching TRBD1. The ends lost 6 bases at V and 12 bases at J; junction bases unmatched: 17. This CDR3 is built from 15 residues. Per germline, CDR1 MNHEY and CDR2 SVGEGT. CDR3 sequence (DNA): TGTGCCAGCAGAAGAGGGGGACAGCCAAGACCTGGGCAGTTCTTC. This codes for CASRRGGQPRPGQFF.

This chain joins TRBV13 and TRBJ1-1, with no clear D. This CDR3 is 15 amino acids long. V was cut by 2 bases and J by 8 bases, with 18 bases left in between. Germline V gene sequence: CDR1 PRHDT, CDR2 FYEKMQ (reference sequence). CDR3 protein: CASSLTYGVPLEAFF. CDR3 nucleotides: TGTGCCAGCAGCTTAACTTACGGAGTCCCCTTGGAAGCTTTCTTT. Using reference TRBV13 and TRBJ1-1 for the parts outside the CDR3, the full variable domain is AAGVIQSPRHLIKEKRETATLKCYPIPRHDTVYWYQQGPGQDPQFLISFYEKMQSDKGSIPDRFSAQQFSDYHSELNMSSLELGDSALYFCASSLTYGVPLEAFFGQGTRLTVV.